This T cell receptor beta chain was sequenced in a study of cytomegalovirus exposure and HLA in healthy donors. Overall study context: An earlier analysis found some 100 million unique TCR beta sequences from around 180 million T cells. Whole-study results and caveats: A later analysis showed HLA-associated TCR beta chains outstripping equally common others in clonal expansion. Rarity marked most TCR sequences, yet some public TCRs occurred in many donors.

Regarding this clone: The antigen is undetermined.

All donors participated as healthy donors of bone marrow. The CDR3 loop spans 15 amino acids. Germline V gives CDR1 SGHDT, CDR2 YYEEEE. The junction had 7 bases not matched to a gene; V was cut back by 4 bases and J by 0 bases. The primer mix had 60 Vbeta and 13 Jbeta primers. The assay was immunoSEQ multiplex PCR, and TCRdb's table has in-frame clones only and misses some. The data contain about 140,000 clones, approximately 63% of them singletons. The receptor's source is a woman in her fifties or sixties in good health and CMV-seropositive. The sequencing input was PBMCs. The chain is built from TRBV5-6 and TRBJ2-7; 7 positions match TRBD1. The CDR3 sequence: CASSKGQRSSYEQYF. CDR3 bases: TGTGCCAGCAGCAAGGGACAGCGTAGCTCCTACGAGCAGTACTTC.